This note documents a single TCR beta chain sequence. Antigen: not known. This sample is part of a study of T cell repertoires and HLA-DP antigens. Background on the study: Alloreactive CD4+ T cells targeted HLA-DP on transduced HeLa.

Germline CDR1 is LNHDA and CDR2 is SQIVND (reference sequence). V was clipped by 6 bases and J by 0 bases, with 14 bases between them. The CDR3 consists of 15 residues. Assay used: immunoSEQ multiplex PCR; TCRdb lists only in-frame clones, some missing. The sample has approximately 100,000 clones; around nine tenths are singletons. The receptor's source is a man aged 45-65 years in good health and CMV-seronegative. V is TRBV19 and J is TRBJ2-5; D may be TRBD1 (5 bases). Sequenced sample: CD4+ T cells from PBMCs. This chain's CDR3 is CASSLLTANQETQYF. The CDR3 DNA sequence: TGTGCCAGTAGCCTTTTGACAGCAAACCAAGAGACCCAGTACTTC. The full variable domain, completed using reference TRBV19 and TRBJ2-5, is DGGITQSPKYLFRKEGQNVTLSCEQNLNHDAMYWYRQDPGQGLRLIYYSQIVNDFQKGDIAEGYSVSREKKESFPLTVTSAQKNPTAFYLCASSLLTANQETQYFGPGTRLLVL.